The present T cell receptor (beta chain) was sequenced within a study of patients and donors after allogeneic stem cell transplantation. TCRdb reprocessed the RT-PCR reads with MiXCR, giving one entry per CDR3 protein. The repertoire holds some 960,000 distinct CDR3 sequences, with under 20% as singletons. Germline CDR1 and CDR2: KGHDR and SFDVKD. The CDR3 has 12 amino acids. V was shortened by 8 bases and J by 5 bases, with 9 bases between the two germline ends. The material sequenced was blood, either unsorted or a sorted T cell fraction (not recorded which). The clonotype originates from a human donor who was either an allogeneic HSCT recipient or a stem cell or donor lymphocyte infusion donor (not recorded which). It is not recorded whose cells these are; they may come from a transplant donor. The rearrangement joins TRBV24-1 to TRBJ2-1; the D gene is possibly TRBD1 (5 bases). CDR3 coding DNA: TGTGCCACCAATGACAGAAACAATGAGCAGTTCTTC. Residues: CATNDRNNEQFF.